A single sample gave rise to the 28 T cell receptor beta chains below, sequenced in a study of shared clonotypes between healthy human individuals. The table came from immunoSEQ multiplex PCR; TCRdb's copy has only in-frame clones and leaves some out. The profile shows 300,000 to 400,000 clones, roughly 91% of them singletons. Sequencing was carried out using memory CD8+ T cells sorted from blood. The subset is: CD45RO+ cells pooled with CCR7-negative TemRA cells. These receptors were taken from a man between 18 and 35 years old in good health.

The V call is TRBV2, the J call TRBJ2-1, with 7 nucleotides matching TRBD2. The junction had 8 bases not matched to a gene; V was cut back by 6 bases and J by 0 bases. The CDR3 loop spans 16 amino acids. Germline CDR1 SNHLY, CDR2 FYNNEI. CDR3 sequence reads: CASRELAESSYNEQFF. CDR3 DNA: TGTGCCAGCAGAGAGCTAGCGGAGTCCTCCTACAATGAGCAGTTCTTC.

The V gene is TRBV10-1, the J gene TRBJ2-1; TRBD1 might be the D (8 bases). Germline CDR1 is WNHNN and CDR2 is SYGVQD (reference sequence). The CDR3 loop spans 14 amino acids. The V and J ends lost 3 bases and 7 bases respectively, with 13 bases between them. CDR3 in amino acids: CASSDDRGGNEQFF. The CDR3 coding sequence is TGCGCCAGCAGTGATGACAGGGGAGGGAATGAGCAGTTCTTC.

J is TRBJ2-7 and V is TRBV6-1; 9 bases map to TRBD2. This CDR3 region has 15 residues. V shed 3 bases and J 3 bases; nucleotides not matched to a gene: 6. Looked up from germline, CDR1 is MNHNS and CDR2 is SASEGT. CDR3 nucleotides: TGTGCCAGCAGTGATCCGACTAGCGGTCTCTACGAGCAGTACTTC. Encoded protein: CASSDPTSGLYEQYF.

The rearrangement links TRBV5-6 to TRBJ2-7; D possibly matches TRBD1 or TRBD2 (5 bases each). This CDR3 comprises 15 residues. CDR1 is SGHDT and CDR2 is YYEEEE in the germline V gene. Trimming took off 0 bases at V and 6 bases at J, with 16 bases between the two ends. The CDR3 region is CASSLVGTGWAEQYF. The DNA for the CDR3 is TGTGCCAGCAGCTTGGTAGGGACCGGCTGGGCCGAGCAGTACTTC.

CDR3 DNA: TGTGCCAGCAGTTCGACAGGGTTGGGATACGAGCAGTACTTC. Amino acids: CASSSTGLGYEQYF. The chain recombines TRBV27 with TRBJ2-7; 7 bases are shared with TRBD1. This CDR3 spans 14 amino acids. The germline CDR1 and CDR2 sequences are MNHEY and SMNVEV (reference sequence). V shed 4 bases and J 4 bases; nucleotides not matched to a gene: 7.

This clone ranks as medium-sized. V and J are TRBV27 and TRBJ1-2, with 7 bases aligning to TRBD1. Per the germline V gene, CDR1 is MNHEY and CDR2 is SMNVEV (reference sequence). J gave up 1 base and V 0 bases, and 5 bases lay outside the gene matches. This CDR3 contains 16 residues. The CDR3 DNA follows: TGTGCCAGCAGTTTATCGTACAGGGGCCATAACTATGGCTACACCTTC. It translates to CASSLSYRGHNYGYTF.

This clone has just one count. The genes are TRBV30 and TRBJ1-5, with 8 nucleotides matching TRBD1. Germline values: CDR1 GTSNPN, CDR2 SVGIG (reference sequence). This CDR3 contains 17 residues. The V gene end was trimmed by 0 bases and the J gene end by 3 bases; junction bases not matched to a gene: 10. DNA for the CDR3: TGTGCCTGGAGTGTACTTTCAGCGGACAGGGACAATCAGCCCCAGCATTTT. This sequence encodes CAWSVLSADRDNQPQHF.

This chain links TRBV11-3 with TRBJ2-2; perhaps TRBD1 as D (5 bases). V shed 5 bases and J shed 3 bases, with 19 bases lying between them. Per the germline V gene, CDR1 is SGHNT and CDR2 is YENEEA. The CDR3 totals 17 residues. CDR3 loop: CASSPTMGLEYTGELFF. DNA for the CDR3: TGTGCCAGCAGCCCTACTATGGGGCTTGAGTACACCGGGGAGCTGTTTTTT. Based on the CDR3 plus reference TRBV11-3 and TRBJ2-2, the full variable domain is EAGVVQSPRYKIIEKKQPVAFWCNPISGHNTLYWYLQNLGQGPELLIRYENEEAVDDSQLPKDRFSAERLKGVDSTLKIQPAELGDSAVYLCASSPTMGLEYTGELFFGEGSRLTVL.

In this sample, this clone turned up a few times. J is TRBJ1-1 and V is TRBV23-1; D gene ambiguous. TRBV23-1 is assigned to the ORF class and has an uncertain function. Trimming took 0 bases from V and 1 from J, leaving 12 bases between them. This CDR3 is 16 amino acids long. CDR3 amino acids: CASSQSGRPSNTEAFF. DNA of the CDR3: TGCGCCAGCAGTCAATCCGGGCGGCCATCGAACACTGAAGCTTTCTTT.

The chain recombines TRBV11-2 with TRBJ2-3; 10 positions agree with TRBD2. Germline V gene data show CDR1 as SGHAT and CDR2 as FQNNGV. The J segment lost 1 base and the V segment lost 6 bases, leaving 4 bases of the junction unmatched. CDR3 length: 15 amino acids. This chain's CDR3 is CASSFLAGGTDTQYF. The CDR3 DNA sequence: TGTGCCAGCAGTTTCCTAGCGGGGGGCACAGATACGCAGTATTTT.

V gene TRBV7-9 combines with J gene TRBJ2-6; unclear D gene. Trimming took off 3 bases at V and 0 bases at J, with 12 bases between the two ends. The length of the CDR3 is 17 residues. Germline assignment: CDR1 SEHNR and CDR2 FQNEAQ (reference sequence). In DNA form, the CDR3 reads TGTGCCAGCAGCTTTTTACCCCCGAGCTCTGGGGCCAACGTCCTGACTTTC. The encoded protein is CASSFLPPSSGANVLTF.

This chain joins TRBV5-4 and TRBJ2-7, with D tentatively TRBD2 (5 bases). The CDR3 is 14 residues long. V lost 2 bases and J lost 4, with 13 bases in between. Germline loops: CDR1 SGHNT, CDR2 YYREEE (reference sequence). CDR3 protein: CASSLELDEYEQYF. The CDR3 DNA is TGTGCCAGCAGCTTAGAACTAGATGAATACGAGCAGTACTTC.

The V and J genes are TRBV27 and TRBJ2-5, with D perhaps matching TRBD1 (6 bases). The V end lost 4 bases, the J end lost 4 bases, and 10 bases lay between the germline ends. Germline CDR1 and CDR2: MNHEY and SMNVEV (reference sequence). The CDR3 contains 13 residues. The CDR3 protein is CASSSGVLETQYF. The CDR3 region has the DNA TGTGCCAGCAGTTCAGGGGTTTTAGAGACCCAGTACTTC.

The V gene is TRBV21-1, the J gene TRBJ2-4; TRBD2, the table's D call, lacks a check against the DNA. TRBV21-1 is a recognized pseudogene. The CDR3 extends over 20 amino acids. CDR3: CASSKDSTSGGARGKNIQYF. Here the CDR3 DNA reads TGTGCCAGCAGCAAAGATTCAACTAGCGGGGGCGCCCGGGGCAAAAACATTCAGTACTTC.

The V gene is TRBV12-2, the J gene TRBJ1-6; the table's D call, TRBD1, was not checked against the DNA. TRBV12-2 corresponds to a pseudogene. The CDR3 has 15 amino acids. As DNA, the CDR3 is TGTGCAAGTCGCCTGGGGACACTCTATAATTCACCCCTCCACTTT. This translates into CASRLGTLYNSPLHF.

In this sample, this clone turned up a few times. The chain joins TRBV6-5 to TRBJ2-5, with 8 positions matching TRBD2. The junction had 9 bases not matched to a gene; V was cut back by 6 bases and J by 3 bases. CDR1 and CDR2 from the germline V gene are MNHEY and SVGAGI. This CDR3 is built from 15 residues. CDR3 coding DNA: TGTGCCAGCAGCCACCCGGCGGGGGGCGAAGAGACCCAGTACTTC. Its translation: CASSHPAGGEETQYF.

The chain uses TRBV13 and TRBJ2-7; D ambiguous. V was pared by 5 bases and J by 2 bases, with 13 bases between. Germline V gives CDR1 PRHDT, CDR2 FYEKMQ (reference sequence). The CDR3 extends over 14 amino acids. This chain's CDR3 is CASSRLIVPYEQYF. The CDR3 coding sequence is TGTGCCAGCAGCCGCCTTATTGTCCCCTACGAGCAGTACTTC.

This chain joins TRBV6-1 and TRBJ2-2; no firm D call. CDR1 MNHNS and CDR2 SASEGT come from the germline V gene. The CDR3 has 18 residues. V was cut by 2 bases and J by 6 bases, with 22 bases left in between. CDR3 protein: CASSEFVDISGNPGELFF. The CDR3 DNA reads TGTGCCAGCAGTGAATTTGTCGACATCTCGGGTAACCCCGGGGAGCTGTTTTTT.

The chain joins TRBV10-2 to TRBJ2-2; D is tentatively TRBD1 or TRBD2 (5 bases each). There are 14 residues in the CDR3. V lost 9 bases, J lost 0 bases, and 11 bases lay in between. From germline, CDR1 is WSHSY and CDR2 SAAADI. CDR3 sequence: CASGQGPNTGELFF. CDR3 DNA: TGCGCCAGTGGGCAGGGACCGAACACCGGGGAGCTGTTTTTT.

The chain joins TRBV27 to TRBJ2-1; TRBD2 aligns across 10 bases. Germline V CDR1 and CDR2: MNHEY, SMNVEV (reference sequence). The CDR3 totals 17 residues. Trimming cost V 4 bases and J 0 bases; bases outside gene matches: 6. The CDR3: CASSWASGGYSYNEQFF. For the CDR3, the DNA is TGTGCCAGCAGTTGGGCTAGCGGGGGATACTCCTACAATGAGCAGTTCTTC.

V usage is TRBV28 and J usage is TRBJ2-5; unclear D gene. The CDR3 loop spans 14 amino acids. CDR1 is MDHEN and CDR2 is SYDVKM in the germline V gene. V was shortened by 6 bases and J by 0 bases, with 11 bases between the two germline ends. The CDR3 loop reads CASSPGRDQETQYF. CDR3 nucleotide sequence: TGTGCCAGCAGCCCCGGACGGGACCAAGAGACCCAGTACTTC.

The genes are TRBV7-9 and TRBJ1-4; D gene ambiguous. CDR1 SEHNR and CDR2 FQNEAQ come from the germline V gene (reference sequence). Trimming left V 3 bases short and J 8 bases short, with 16 bases between. The CDR3 has 15 residues. The DNA of the CDR3 is TGTGCCAGCAGCTTGTCAAGGAGAGGAGGGGAAAAACTGTTTTTT. It codes for CASSLSRRGGEKLFF.

The chain recombines TRBV5-1 with TRBJ2-1; 7 bases are shared with TRBD1. This CDR3 has 17 amino acids. Trimming cost V 4 bases and J 7 bases; bases outside gene matches: 17. Germline CDR1 SGHRS, CDR2 YFSETQ. CDR3 sequence reads: CASSADRPGQPGNEQFF. The CDR3 nucleotides are TGCGCCAGCAGCGCCGATCGACCGGGACAGCCTGGGAATGAGCAGTTCTTC.

This chain connects TRBV10-2 to TRBJ2-1; 12 bases are a match to TRBD2. Unmatched junction bases numbered 7, after V lost 6 bases and J lost 4 bases. The germline V gene encodes CDR1 WSHSY and CDR2 SAAADI. CDR3 length: 16 residues. The CDR3 DNA reads as TGCGCCAGCAGGCGACTAGCGGGAGAATCTTACAATGAGCAGTTCTTC. This encodes CASRRLAGESYNEQFF.

V is TRBV27 and J is TRBJ2-1; D is perhaps TRBD2 (5 bases). V was pared by 7 bases and J by 8 bases, with 9 bases between. CDR1 is MNHEY, CDR2 SMNVEV, per germline (reference sequence). This CDR3 has 11 amino acids. CDR3 DNA sequence: TGTGCCAGCACGGCGGGTGATGAGCAGTTCTTC. Its protein product is CASTAGDEQFF.

V is TRBV5-4 and J is TRBJ2-7, with TRBD2 matching over 11 bases. The ends lost 4 bases at V and 3 bases at J; junction bases unmatched: 6. The germline gives CDR1 SGHNT, CDR2 YYREEE (reference sequence). The CDR3 runs to 15 residues. The CDR3 protein is CASSNTGTSGYEQYF. The CDR3 bases are TGTGCCAGCAGCAACACCGGGACTAGCGGCTACGAGCAGTACTTC. Looking up the rest from reference TRBV5-4 and TRBJ2-7 gives the full variable domain: ETGVTQSPTHLIKTRGQQVTLRCSSQSGHNTVSWYQQALGQGPQFIFQYYREEENGRGNFPPRFSGLQFPNYSSELNVNALELDDSALYLCASSNTGTSGYEQYFGPGTRLTVT.

This clone was seen a few times. The chain uses TRBV14 and TRBJ2-7; 8 bases align to TRBD1. Germline values: CDR1 SGHDN, CDR2 FVKESK. Trimming removed 2 bases from V and 4 bases from J; junction bases left unmatched: 1. This CDR3 spans 13 amino acids. CDR3 DNA: TGTGCCAGCAGCCAATGGACAGGGTACGAGCAGTACTTC. It is translated as CASSQWTGYEQYF.

The rearrangement joins TRBV6-5 to TRBJ1-5, with D unclear. Trimming cost V 2 bases and J 0 bases, with 8 bases left between them. Germline V gene lookup returns CDR1 MNHEY and CDR2 SVGAGI. This CDR3 spans 15 amino acids. The CDR3, as DNA: TGTGCCAGCAGTTACAGCCCGGGTAGCAATCAGCCCCAGCATTTT. Protein sequence: CASSYSPGSNQPQHF.